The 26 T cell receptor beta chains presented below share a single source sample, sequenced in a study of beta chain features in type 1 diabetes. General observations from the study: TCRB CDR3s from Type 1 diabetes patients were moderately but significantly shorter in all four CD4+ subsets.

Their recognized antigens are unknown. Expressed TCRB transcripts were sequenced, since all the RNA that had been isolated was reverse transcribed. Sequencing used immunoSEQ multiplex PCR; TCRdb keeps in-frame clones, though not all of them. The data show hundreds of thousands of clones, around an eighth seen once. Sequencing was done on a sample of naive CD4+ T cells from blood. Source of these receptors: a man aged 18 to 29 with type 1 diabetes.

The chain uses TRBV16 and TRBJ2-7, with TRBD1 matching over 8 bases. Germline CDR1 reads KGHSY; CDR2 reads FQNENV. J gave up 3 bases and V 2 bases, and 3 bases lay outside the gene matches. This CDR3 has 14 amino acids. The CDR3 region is CASSQPGQGYEQYF. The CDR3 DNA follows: TGTGCCAGCAGCCAACCCGGACAGGGCTACGAGCAGTACTTC.

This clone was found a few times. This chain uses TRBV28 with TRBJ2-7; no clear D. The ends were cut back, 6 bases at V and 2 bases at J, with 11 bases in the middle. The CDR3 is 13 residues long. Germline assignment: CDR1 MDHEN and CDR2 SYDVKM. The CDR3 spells CASRTALTYEQYF. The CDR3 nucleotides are TGTGCCAGCAGAACAGCCCTAACCTACGAGCAGTACTTC.

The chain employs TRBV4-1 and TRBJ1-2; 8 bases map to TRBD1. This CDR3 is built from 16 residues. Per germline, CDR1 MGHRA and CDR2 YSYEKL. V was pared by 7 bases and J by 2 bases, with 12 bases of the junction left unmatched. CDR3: CASTTGQGLLNYGYTF. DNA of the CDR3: TGCGCCAGCACCACTGGACAGGGCCTTTTAAACTATGGCTACACCTTC.

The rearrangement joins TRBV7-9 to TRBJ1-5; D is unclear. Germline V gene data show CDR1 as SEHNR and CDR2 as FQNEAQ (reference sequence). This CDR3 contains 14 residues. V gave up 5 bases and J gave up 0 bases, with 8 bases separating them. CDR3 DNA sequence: TGTGCCAGCAGCGTTGGGAATAGCAATCAGCCCCAGCATTTT. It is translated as CASSVGNSNQPQHF.

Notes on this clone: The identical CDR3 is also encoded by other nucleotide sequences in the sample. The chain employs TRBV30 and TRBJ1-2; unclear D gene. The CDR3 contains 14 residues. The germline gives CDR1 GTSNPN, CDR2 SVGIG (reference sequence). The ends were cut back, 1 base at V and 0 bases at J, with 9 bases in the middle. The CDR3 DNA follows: TGTGCCTGGAGTGCGGGAGGACCTAACTATGGCTACACCTTC. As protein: CAWSAGGPNYGYTF.

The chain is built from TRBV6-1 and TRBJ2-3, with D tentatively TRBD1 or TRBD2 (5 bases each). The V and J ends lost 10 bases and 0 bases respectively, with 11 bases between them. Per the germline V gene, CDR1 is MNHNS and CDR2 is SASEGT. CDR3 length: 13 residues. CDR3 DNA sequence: TGTGCCATCGGGACCACTAGCACAGATACGCAGTATTTT. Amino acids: CAIGTTSTDTQYF.

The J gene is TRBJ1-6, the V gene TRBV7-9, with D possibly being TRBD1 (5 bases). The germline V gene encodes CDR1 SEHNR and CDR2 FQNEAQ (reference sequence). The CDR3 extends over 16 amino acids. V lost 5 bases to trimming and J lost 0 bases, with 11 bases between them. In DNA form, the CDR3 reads TGTGCCAGCAGCGACAGTCCAAGCTCCTATAATTCACCCCTCCACTTT. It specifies CASSDSPSSYNSPLHF.

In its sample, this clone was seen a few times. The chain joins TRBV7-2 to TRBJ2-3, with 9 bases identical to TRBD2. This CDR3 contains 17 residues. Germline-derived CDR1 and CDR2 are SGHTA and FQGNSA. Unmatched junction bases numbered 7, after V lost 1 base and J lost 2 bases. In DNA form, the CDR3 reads TGTGCCAGCAGCTTAGATGAGCGGGAGGACAACACAGATACGCAGTATTTT. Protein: CASSLDEREDNTDTQYF.

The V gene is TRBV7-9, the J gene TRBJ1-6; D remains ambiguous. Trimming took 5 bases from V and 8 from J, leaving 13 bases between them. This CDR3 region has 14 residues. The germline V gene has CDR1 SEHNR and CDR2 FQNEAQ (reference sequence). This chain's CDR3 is CASSARLGDSPLHF. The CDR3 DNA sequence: TGTGCCAGCAGCGCACGATTGGGAGATTCACCCCTCCACTTT. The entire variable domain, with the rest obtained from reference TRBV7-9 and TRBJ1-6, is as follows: DTGVSQNPRHKITKRGQNVTFRCDPISEHNRLYWYRQTLGQGPEFLTYFQNEAQLEKSRLLSDRFSAERPKGSFSTLEIQRTEQGDSAMYLCASSARLGDSPLHFGNGTRLTVT.

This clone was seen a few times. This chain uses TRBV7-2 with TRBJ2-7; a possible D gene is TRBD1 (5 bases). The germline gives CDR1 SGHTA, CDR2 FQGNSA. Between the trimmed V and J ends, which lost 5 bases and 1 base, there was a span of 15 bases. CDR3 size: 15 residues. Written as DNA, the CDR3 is TGTGCCAGCAGCCCAAGGGGTCTTACGTCCTACGAGCAGTACTTC. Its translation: CASSPRGLTSYEQYF. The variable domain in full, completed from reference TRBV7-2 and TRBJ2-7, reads GAGVSQSPSNKVTEKGKDVELRCDPISGHTALYWYRQSLGQGLEFLIYFQGNSAPDKSGLPSDRFSAERTGGSVSTLTIQRTQQEDSAVYLCASSPRGLTSYEQYFGPGTRLTVT.

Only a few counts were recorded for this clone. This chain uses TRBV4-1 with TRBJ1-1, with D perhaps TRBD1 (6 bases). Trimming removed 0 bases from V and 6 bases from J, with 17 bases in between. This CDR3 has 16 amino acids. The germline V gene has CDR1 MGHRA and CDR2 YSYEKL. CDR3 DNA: TGCGCCAGCAGCCAAGATTGGACGGGGGCCCGTGCTGAAGCTTTCTTT. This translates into CASSQDWTGARAEAFF.

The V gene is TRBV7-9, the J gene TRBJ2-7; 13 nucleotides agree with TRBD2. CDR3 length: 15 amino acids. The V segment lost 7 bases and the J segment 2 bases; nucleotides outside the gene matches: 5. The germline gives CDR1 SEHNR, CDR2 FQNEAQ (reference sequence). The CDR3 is CASTSTSGRTYEQYF. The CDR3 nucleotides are TGTGCCAGCACCTCGACTAGCGGGAGGACCTACGAGCAGTACTTC.

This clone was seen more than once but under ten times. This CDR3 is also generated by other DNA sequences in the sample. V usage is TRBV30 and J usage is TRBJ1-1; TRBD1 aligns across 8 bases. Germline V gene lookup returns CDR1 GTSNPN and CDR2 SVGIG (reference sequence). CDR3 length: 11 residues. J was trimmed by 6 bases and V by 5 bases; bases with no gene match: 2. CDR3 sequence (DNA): TGTGCCTGGGGACAGGGCGCTGAAGCTTTCTTT. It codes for CAWGQGAEAFF. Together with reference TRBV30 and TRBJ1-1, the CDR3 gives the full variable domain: SQTIHQWPATLVQPVGSPLSLECTVEGTSNPNLYWYRQAAGRGLQLLFYSVGIGQISSEVPQNLSASRPQDRQFILSSKKLLLSDSGFYLCAWGQGAEAFFGQGTRLTVV.

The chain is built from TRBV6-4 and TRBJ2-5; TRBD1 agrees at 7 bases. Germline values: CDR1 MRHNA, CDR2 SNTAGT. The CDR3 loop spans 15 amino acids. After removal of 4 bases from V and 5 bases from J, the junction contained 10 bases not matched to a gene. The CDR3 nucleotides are TGTGCCAGCAGTGCTAGACAGGGACCGGGGGAGACCCAGTACTTC. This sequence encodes CASSARQGPGETQYF.

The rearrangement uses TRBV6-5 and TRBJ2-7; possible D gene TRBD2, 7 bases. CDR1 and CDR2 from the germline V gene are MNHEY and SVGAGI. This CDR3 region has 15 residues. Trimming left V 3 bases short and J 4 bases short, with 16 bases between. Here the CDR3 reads CASSYGGAEPYEQYF. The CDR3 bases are TGTGCCAGCAGTTATGGGGGGGCAGAACCTTACGAGCAGTACTTC.

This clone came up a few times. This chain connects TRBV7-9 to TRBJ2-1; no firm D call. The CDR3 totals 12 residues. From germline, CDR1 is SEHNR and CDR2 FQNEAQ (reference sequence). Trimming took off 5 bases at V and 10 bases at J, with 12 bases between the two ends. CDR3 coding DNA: TGTGCCAGCAGCCGTAGTCCCATGGAGCAGTTCTTC. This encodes CASSRSPMEQFF.

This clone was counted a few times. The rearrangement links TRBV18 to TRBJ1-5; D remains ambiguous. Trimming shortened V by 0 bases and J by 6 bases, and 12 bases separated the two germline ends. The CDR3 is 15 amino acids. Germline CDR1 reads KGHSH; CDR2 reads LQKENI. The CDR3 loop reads CASSPPGGAGQPQHF. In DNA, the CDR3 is TGTGCCAGCTCACCACCTGGCGGAGCGGGTCAGCCCCAGCATTTT.

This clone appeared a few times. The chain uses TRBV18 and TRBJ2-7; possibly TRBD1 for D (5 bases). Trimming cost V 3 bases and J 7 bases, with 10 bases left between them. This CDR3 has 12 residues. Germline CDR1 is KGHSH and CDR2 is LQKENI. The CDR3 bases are TGTGCCAGCTCACCTCAGGGCGAAGAGCAGTACTTC. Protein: CASSPQGEEQYF.

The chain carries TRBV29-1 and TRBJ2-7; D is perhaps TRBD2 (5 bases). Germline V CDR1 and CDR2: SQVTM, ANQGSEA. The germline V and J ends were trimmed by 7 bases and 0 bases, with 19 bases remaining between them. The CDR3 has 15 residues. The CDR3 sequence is CSAISWGAVSYEQYF. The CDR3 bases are TGCAGCGCGATTTCGTGGGGAGCGGTCTCCTACGAGCAGTACTTC.

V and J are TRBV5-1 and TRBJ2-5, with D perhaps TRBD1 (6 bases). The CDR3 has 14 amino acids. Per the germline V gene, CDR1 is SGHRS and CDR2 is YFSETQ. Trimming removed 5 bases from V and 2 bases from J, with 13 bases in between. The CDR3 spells CASRAGAIQETQYF. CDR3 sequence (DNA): TGCGCCAGCAGGGCAGGGGCGATACAAGAGACCCAGTACTTC. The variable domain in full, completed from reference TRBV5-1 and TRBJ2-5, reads KAGVTQTPRYLIKTRGQQVTLSCSPISGHRSVSWYQQTPGQGLQFLFEYFSETQRNKGNFPGRFSGRQFSNSRSEMNVSTLELGDSALYLCASRAGAIQETQYFGPGTRLLVL.

The CDR3 region has the DNA TGTGCCAGCAGCTTGAGGCTAGCGGACAACAATGAGCAGTTCTTC. Residues: CASSLRLADNNEQFF. This chain uses TRBV5-4 with TRBJ2-1, with 7 bases matching TRBD2. V shed 1 base, J shed 5 bases, and the junction held 6 bases outside the gene matches. The germline V gene has CDR1 SGHNT and CDR2 YYREEE (reference sequence). The length of the CDR3 is 15 residues.

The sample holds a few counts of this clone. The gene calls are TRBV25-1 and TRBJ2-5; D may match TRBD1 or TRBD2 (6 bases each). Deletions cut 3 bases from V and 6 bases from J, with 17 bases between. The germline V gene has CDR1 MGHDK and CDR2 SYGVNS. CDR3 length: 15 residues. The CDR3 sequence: CASSDAGGQFKTQYF. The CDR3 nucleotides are TGTGCCAGCAGTGATGCCGGGGGCCAGTTCAAGACCCAGTACTTC.

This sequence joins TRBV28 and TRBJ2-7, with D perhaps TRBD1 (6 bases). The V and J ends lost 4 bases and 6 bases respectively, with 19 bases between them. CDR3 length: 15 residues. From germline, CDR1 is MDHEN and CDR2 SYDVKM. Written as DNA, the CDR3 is TGTGCCAGCAGTTCCTCGGGCAGGGGAGTATCCGAGCAGTACTTC. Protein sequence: CASSSSGRGVSEQYF.

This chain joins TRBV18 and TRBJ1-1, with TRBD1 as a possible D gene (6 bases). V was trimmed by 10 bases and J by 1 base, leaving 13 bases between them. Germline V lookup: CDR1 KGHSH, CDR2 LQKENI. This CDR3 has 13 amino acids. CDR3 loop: CATTEGENTEAFF. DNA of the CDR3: TGTGCCACCACAGAGGGGGAGAACACTGAAGCTTTCTTT.

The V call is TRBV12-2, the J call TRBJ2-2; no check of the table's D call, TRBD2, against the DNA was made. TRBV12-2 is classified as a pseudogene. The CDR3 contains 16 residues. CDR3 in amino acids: CASRVLPRVDTGELFF. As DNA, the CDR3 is TGTGCAAGTCGCGTTTTACCGAGGGTGGACACCGGGGAGCTGTTTTTT.

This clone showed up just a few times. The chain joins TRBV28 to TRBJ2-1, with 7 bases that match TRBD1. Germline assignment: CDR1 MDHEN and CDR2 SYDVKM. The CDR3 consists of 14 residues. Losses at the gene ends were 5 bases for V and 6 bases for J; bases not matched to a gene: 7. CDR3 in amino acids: CASSTTGKGNEQFF. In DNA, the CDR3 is TGTGCCAGCAGTACGACAGGGAAGGGCAATGAGCAGTTCTTC.